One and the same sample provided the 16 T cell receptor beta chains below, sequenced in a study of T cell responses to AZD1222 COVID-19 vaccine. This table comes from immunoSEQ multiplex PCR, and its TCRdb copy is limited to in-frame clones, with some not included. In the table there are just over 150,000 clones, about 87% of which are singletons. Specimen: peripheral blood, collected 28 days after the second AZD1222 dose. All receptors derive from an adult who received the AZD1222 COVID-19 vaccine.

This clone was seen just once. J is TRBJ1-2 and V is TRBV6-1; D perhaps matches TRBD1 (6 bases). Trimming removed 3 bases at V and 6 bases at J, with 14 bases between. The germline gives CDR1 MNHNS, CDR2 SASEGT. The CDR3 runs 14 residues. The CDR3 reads CASSDRGLGDGYTF. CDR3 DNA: TGTGCCAGCAGTGACAGGGGCCTAGGCGATGGCTACACCTTC.

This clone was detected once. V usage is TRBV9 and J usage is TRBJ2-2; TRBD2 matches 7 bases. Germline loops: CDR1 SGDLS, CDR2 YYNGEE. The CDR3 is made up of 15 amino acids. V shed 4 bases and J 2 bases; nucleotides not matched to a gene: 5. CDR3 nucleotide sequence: TGTGCCAGCAGCACCGGGACTAAAAACACCGGGGAGCTGTTTTTT. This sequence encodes CASSTGTKNTGELFF.

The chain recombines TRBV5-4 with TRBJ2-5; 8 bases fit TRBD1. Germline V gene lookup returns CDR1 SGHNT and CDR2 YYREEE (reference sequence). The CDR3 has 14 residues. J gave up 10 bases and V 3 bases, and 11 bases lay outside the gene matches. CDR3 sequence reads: CASSSGTGSKGQYF. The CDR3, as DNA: TGTGCCAGCAGCTCCGGGACAGGTTCGAAGGGCCAGTACTTC.

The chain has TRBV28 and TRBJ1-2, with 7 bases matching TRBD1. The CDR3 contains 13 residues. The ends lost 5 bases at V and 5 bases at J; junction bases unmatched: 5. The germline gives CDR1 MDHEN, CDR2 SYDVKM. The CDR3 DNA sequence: TGTGCCAGCAGTCGCCGGACAGGTTATGGCTACACCTTC. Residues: CASSRRTGYGYTF.

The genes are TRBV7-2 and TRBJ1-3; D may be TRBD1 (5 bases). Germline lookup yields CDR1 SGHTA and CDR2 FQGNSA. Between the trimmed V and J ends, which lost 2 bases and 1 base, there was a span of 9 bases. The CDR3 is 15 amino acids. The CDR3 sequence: CASSLRGLSGNTIYF. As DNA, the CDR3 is TGTGCCAGCAGCTTAAGGGGACTTTCTGGAAACACCATATATTTT.

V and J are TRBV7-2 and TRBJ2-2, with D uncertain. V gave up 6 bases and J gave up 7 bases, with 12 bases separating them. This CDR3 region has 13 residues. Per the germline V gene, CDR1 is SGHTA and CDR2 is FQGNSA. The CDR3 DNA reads TGTGCCAGCAGTCGTAAGCTTATCGGGGAGCTGTTTTTT. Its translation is CASSRKLIGELFF. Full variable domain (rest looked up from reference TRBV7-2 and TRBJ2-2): GAGVSQSPSNKVTEKGKDVELRCDPISGHTALYWYRQSLGQGLEFLIYFQGNSAPDKSGLPSDRFSAERTGGSVSTLTIQRTQQEDSAVYLCASSRKLIGELFFGEGSRLTVL.

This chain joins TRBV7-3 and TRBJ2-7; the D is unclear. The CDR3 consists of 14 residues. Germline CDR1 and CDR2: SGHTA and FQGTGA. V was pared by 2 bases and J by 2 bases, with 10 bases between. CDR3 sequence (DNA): TGTGCCAGCAGCTTAGACCACGGTACCTACGAGCAGTACTTC. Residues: CASSLDHGTYEQYF.

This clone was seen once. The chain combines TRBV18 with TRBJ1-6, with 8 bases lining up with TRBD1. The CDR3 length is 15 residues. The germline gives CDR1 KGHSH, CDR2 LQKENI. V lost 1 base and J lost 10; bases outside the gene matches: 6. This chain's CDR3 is CASSPLQGGESPLHF. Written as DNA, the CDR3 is TGTGCCAGCTCACCACTACAGGGGGGAGAGTCACCCCTCCACTTT. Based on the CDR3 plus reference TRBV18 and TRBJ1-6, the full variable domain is NAGVMQNPRHLVRRRGQEARLRCSPMKGHSHVYWYRQLPEEGLKFMVYLQKENIIDESGMPKERFSAEFPKEGPSILRIQQVVRGDSAAYFCASSPLQGGESPLHFGNGTRLTVT.

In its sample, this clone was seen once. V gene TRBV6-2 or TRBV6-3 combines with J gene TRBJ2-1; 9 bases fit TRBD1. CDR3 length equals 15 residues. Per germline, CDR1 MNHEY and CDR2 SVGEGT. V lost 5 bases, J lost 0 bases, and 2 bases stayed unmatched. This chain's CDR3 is CASSKGQGSYNEQFF. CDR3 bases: TGTGCCAGCAGTAAGGGACAGGGCTCCTACAATGAGCAGTTCTTC.

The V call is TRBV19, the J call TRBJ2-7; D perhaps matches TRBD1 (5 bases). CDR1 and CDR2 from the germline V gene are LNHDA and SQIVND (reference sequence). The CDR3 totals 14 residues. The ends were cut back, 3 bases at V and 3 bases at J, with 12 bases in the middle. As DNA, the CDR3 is TGTGCCAGTAGTATGCAGGGAAAGATCTACGAGCAGTACTTC. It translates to CASSMQGKIYEQYF.

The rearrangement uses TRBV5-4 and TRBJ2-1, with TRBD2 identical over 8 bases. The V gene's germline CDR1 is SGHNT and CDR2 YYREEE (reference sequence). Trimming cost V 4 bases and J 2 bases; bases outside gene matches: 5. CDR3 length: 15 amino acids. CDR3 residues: CASSLLAEAYNEQFF. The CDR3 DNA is TGTGCCAGCAGCCTACTAGCGGAGGCCTACAATGAGCAGTTCTTC.

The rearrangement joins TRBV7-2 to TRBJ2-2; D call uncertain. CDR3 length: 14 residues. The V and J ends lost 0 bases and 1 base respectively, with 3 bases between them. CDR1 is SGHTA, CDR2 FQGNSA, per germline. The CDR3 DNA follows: TGTGCCAGCAGCTTAGCAGGGAACACCGGGGAGCTGTTTTTT. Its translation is CASSLAGNTGELFF.

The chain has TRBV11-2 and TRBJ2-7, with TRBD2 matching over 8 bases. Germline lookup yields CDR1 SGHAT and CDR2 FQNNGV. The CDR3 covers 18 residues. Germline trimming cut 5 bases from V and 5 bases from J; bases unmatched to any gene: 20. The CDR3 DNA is TGTGCCAGCAGCACCAGACGGGGATCCGGGACTAGTGACCACGAGCAGTACTTC. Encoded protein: CASSTRRGSGTSDHEQYF.

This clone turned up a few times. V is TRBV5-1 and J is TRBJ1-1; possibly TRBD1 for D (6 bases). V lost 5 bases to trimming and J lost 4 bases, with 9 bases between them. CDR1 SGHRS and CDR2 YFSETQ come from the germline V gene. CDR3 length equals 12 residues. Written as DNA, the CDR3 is TGCGCCAGCAGAAGGGGGACCACTGAAGCTTTCTTT. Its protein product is CASRRGTTEAFF.

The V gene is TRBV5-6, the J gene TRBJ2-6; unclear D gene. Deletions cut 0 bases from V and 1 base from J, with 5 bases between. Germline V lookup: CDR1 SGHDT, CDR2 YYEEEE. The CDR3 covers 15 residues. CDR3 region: CASSLVFSGANVLTF. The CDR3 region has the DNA TGTGCCAGCAGCTTGGTCTTTTCTGGGGCCAACGTCCTGACTTTC.

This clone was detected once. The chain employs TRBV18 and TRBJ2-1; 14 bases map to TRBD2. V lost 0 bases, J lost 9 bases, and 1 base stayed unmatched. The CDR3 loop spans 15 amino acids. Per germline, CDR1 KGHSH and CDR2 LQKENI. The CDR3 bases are TGTGCCAGCTCACCACCGACTAGCGGGAGGGCTGAGCAGTTCTTC. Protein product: CASSPPTSGRAEQFF.